These T cell receptor beta chains were read from a single sample in a study of human T cells and chemical hapten exposure. TCRdb fed the RACE reads into MiXCR, producing one record per CDR3 protein. The sample yields approximately 44,000 distinct CDR3 sequences, less than 4.5% seen once. The sequencing sample was made of whole blood. The origin of the receptors is a human donor in good health. Some clones in this sample may be carry-over from other donors' samples. Both conserved end residues are trimmed from each CDR3. Each record gives: J gene, D gene, V gene, clone size, CDR3 protein. A D gene is named only where the DNA matches it firmly. Part of the rows lack a size; the others show once, few, many or a class for expanded clones.

TRBJ2-2,TRBD2,TRBV7-3,many,ASSLKRGGRLADTGELF
TRBJ2-7,-,TRBV10-3,-,AISEADPPGLVRTYEQY
TRBJ1-2,-,TRBV28,many,ASSLWLSPQDGYT
TRBJ2-7,TRBD2,TRBV4-1,many,ASSQPGLAGEQY
TRBJ2-3,TRBD2,TRBV27,once,ASRVRLALGTDTQY
TRBJ2-2,-,TRBV12-3/TRBV12-4,many,ASLWGPGELF
TRBJ2-1,TRBD2,TRBV3-1,many,ASSQDYGRWNEQF
TRBJ1-1,TRBD1,TRBV19,-,ASSIGTVNTEAF
TRBJ1-1,TRBD1,TRBV20-1,many,SARAKGAARPPRAEAF
TRBJ2-7,-,TRBV4-1,few,ASSRTGARKSTYEQY
TRBJ2-7,-,TRBV29-1,-,SVEVRAVSSYEQY
TRBJ2-4,-,TRBV7-9,many,ASSSGTTLAKNIQY
TRBJ2-1,-,TRBV27,few,ASRSMGRSYNEQF
TRBJ1-4,-,TRBV14,few,ASSQGGTRNEKLF
TRBJ2-7,-,TRBV20-1,many,SARGVAGHHPVEQY
TRBJ2-3,-,TRBV20-1,many,SARGGVFHTDTQY
TRBJ2-7,TRBD2,TRBV28,few,ASSLASGEAYEQY
TRBJ2-1,TRBD2,TRBV20-1,many,SARYSGNTYNEQF
TRBJ1-2,-,TRBV5-1,many,ASSQERGGPYGYT
TRBJ1-4,TRBD1,TRBV5-1,few,ASSPVQGGYEKLF
TRBJ2-4,-,TRBV4-1,-,ASSLLWAVAKNIQY
TRBJ1-5,TRBD1,TRBV3-1,-,ASSQEGTGNQPQH
TRBJ1-1,-,TRBV30,few,AWSFEISSTDAF
TRBJ2-3,-,TRBV5-4,few,ASSEGRGGTDTQY
TRBJ2-7,-,TRBV30,-,AYGIAYEQY
TRBJ1-2,-,TRBV6-6,many,ASSHRPGGGEDGYT
TRBJ2-5,-,TRBV18,-,ASSPGSVETQY
TRBJ2-7,TRBD2,TRBV11-2,many,ASSPGLATEQY
TRBJ1-5,-,TRBV2,many,ASSEINSFPVGQPQH
TRBJ1-1,-,TRBV29-1,-,SVGRTGGLRNTEAF